These 5 T cell receptor beta chains originate from one sample sequenced in a study of T cell responses to AZD1222 COVID-19 vaccine. Assay: immunoSEQ multiplex PCR; the TCRdb copy retains only in-frame clones and omits some. Counted here are 69,000 or so clones, 70% to 90% occurring once; the ten biggest clones make up 4% to 5%. Here the sequenced sample was peripheral blood, taken 28 days after the second dose of the MenACWY control vaccine. These receptors were collected from an adult who received the MenACWY meningococcal vaccine as a control.

The chain uses TRBV10-3 and TRBJ1-4; no firm D call. The CDR3 is 15 residues long. Looked up from germline, CDR1 is ENHRY and CDR2 is SYGVKD. V was cut by 10 bases and J by 3 bases, with 18 bases left in between. CDR3 region: CATSIGALSNEKLFF. The CDR3 nucleotides are TGTGCCACTTCAATAGGTGCCCTGTCTAATGAAAAACTGTTTTTT.

The chain carries TRBV28 and TRBJ2-5; tentatively, D is TRBD1 or TRBD2 (6 bases each). CDR3 size: 14 residues. Germline V CDR1 and CDR2: MDHEN, SYDVKM. The V and J ends lost 6 bases and 1 base respectively, with 12 bases between them. CDR3 DNA: TGTGCCAGCAGCAACTGGGGGGCCCAAGAGACCCAGTACTTC. This translates into CASSNWGAQETQYF. Full variable domain (missing parts from reference TRBV28 and TRBJ2-5): DVKVTQSSRYLVKRTGEKVFLECVQDMDHENMFWYRQDPGLGLRLIYFSYDVKMKEKGDIPEGYSVSREKKERFSLILESASTNQTSMYLCASSNWGAQETQYFGPGTRLLVL.

This clone came up once. The chain carries TRBV29-1 and TRBJ2-7; 7 positions agree with TRBD2. This CDR3 is 12 amino acids long. Unmatched junction bases numbered 6, after V lost 4 bases and J lost 6 bases. Germline V CDR1 and CDR2: SQVTM, ANQGSEA. This CDR3 is CSVALGGVEQYF. As DNA, the CDR3 is TGCAGCGTTGCCCTGGGGGGGGTCGAGCAGTACTTC.

The chain links TRBV7-3 to TRBJ1-1, with D unresolved. The CDR3 sequence is 13 residues long. Germline lookup yields CDR1 SGHTA and CDR2 FQGTGA. V lost 0 bases and J lost 5, with 7 bases in between. CDR3 DNA: TGTGCCAGCAGCTTAACTATGGGGACTGAAGCTTTCTTT. It translates to CASSLTMGTEAFF.

The chain uses TRBV28 and TRBJ2-3; TRBD1 matches 8 bases. After removal of 2 bases from V and 3 bases from J, the junction contained 10 bases not matched to a gene. The CDR3 length is 17 residues. In germline, CDR1 is MDHEN, CDR2 SYDVKM. As DNA, the CDR3 is TGTGCCAGCAGTTTAGAGGCCCCCCAGGGGGCTACAGATACGCAGTATTTT. Its protein is CASSLEAPQGATDTQYF. The full variable domain, completed using reference TRBV28 and TRBJ2-3, is DVKVTQSSRYLVKRTGEKVFLECVQDMDHENMFWYRQDPGLGLRLIYFSYDVKMKEKGDIPEGYSVSREKKERFSLILESASTNQTSMYLCASSLEAPQGATDTQYFGPGTRLTVL.